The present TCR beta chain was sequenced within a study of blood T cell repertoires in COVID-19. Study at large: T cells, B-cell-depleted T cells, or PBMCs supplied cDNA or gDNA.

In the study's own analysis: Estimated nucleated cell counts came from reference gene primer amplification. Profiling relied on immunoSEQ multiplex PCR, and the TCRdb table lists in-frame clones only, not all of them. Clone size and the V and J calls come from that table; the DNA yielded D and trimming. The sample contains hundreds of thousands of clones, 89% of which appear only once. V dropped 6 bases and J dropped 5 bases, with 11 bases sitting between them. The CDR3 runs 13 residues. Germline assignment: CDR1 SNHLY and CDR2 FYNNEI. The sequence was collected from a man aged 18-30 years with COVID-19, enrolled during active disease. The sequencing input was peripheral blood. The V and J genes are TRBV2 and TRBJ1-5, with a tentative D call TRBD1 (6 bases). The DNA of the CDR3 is TGTGCCAGCAGGAGGGACACCGATCAGCCCCAGCATTTT. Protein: CASRRDTDQPQHF. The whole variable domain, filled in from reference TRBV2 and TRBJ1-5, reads EPEVTQTPSHQVTQMGQEVILRCVPISNHLYFYWYRQILGQKVEFLVSFYNNEISEKSEIFDDQFSVERPDGSNFTLKIRSTKLEDSAMYFCASRRDTDQPQHFGDGTRLSIL.